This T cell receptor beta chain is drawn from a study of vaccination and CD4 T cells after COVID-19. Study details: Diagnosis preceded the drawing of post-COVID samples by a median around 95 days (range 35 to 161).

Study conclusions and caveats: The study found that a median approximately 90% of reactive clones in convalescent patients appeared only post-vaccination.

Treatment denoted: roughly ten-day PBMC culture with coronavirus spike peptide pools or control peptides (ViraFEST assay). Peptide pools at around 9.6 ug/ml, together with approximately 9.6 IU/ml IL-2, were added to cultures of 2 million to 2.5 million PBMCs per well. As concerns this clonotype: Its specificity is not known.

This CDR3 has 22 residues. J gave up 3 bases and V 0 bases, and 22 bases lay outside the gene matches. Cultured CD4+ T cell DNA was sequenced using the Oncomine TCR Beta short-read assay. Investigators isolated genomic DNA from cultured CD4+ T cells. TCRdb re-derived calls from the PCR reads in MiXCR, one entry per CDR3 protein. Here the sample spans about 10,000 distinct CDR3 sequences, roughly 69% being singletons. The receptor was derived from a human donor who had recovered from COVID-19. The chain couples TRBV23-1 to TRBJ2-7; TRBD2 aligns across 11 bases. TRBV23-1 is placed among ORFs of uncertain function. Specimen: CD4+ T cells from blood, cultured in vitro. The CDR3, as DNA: TGCGCCAGCAGTCAATCGCCACGGACAGGGTCCAACCTCCTAGCGGGAGGCTACGAGCAGTACTTC. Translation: CASSQSPRTGSNLLAGGYEQYF.